These T cell receptor beta chains were read from a single sample in a study of cytomegalovirus exposure and HLA in healthy donors. Profiled with immunoSEQ multiplex PCR; TCRdb holds only in-frame clones, not every one. The profile shows a few hundred thousand clones, about 75% of them singletons. Sequencing input: PBMCs. These TCRs come from a woman aged 25 to 39 in good health and CMV-seronegative. The CDR3 runs from the conserved cysteine through the conserved F or W. Fields, in order: clone size, J gene, V gene, D gene, CDR3 DNA, CDR3 protein. The D gene is left open where the match is weak. Expanded clones get a size class; other rows say once, few or many, or leave the size out.

clone size: -; J gene: TRBJ2-1; V gene: TRBV2; D gene: -; CDR3 DNA: TGTGCCAGCAGGTCTAAGGGGGGGACCTACAATGAGCAGTTCTTC; CDR3 protein: CASRSKGGTYNEQFF
clone size: -; J gene: TRBJ1-2; V gene: TRBV7-9; D gene: TRBD1; CDR3 DNA: TGTTCCAGCAGCTTAGGGGGACAGTCGCACTACACCTTC; CDR3 protein: CSSSLGGQSHYTF
clone size: -; J gene: TRBJ1-4; V gene: TRBV4-1; D gene: -; CDR3 DNA: TGCGCCAGCAGCCAAGGTGCAGGGCGCGGCGGCAATGAAAAACTGTTTTTT; CDR3 protein: CASSQGAGRGGNEKLFF
clone size: -; J gene: TRBJ1-1; V gene: TRBV6-5; D gene: -; CDR3 DNA: TGTGCCAGCAGTTACTCCACACTGAACACTGAAGCTTTCTTT; CDR3 protein: CASSYSTLNTEAFF
clone size: few; J gene: TRBJ2-1; V gene: TRBV11-2; D gene: -; CDR3 DNA: TGTGCCAGCAGCAAGGACTCGTCCACCTCCTACAATGAGCAGTTCTTC; CDR3 protein: CASSKDSSTSYNEQFF
clone size: once; J gene: TRBJ2-1; V gene: TRBV29-1; D gene: -; CDR3 DNA: TGCAGCGCCTGGGGAGGATACAATGAGCAGTTCTTC; CDR3 protein: CSAWGGYNEQFF
clone size: -; J gene: TRBJ2-7; V gene: TRBV1; D gene: -; CDR3 DNA: TGCACCAGCAGTGTTGGGCGGGAGGGCCACAACGAGCAGTACTTC; CDR3 protein: CTSSVGREGHNEQYF
clone size: few; J gene: TRBJ2-1; V gene: TRBV6-4; D gene: TRBD2; CDR3 DNA: TGTGCCAGCAGCCGGGGGGGGGACTACAATGAGCAGTTCTTC; CDR3 protein: CASSRGGDYNEQFF
clone size: -; J gene: TRBJ2-5; V gene: TRBV10-2; D gene: TRBD1; CDR3 DNA: TGCGCCAGCTCCTGGGACAGGGCATCCCAAGAGACCCAGTACTTC; CDR3 protein: CASSWDRASQETQYF
clone size: -; J gene: TRBJ1-3; V gene: TRBV7-9; D gene: -; CDR3 DNA: TGTGCCAGCAGCTTCGGGGGGCGCGCTGGAAACACCATATATTTT; CDR3 protein: CASSFGGRAGNTIYF
clone size: -; J gene: TRBJ1-2; V gene: TRBV12-5; D gene: -; CDR3 DNA: TGTGCTAGTGGTTTGGTGCCACCGGACAGAAACTATGGCTACACCTTC; CDR3 protein: CASGLVPPDRNYGYTF
clone size: -; J gene: TRBJ2-2; V gene: TRBV6-1; D gene: TRBD1; CDR3 DNA: TGTGCCAGCAGTGGGGCATTGCTTCTCCGGGACAGGGGCAACACCGGGGAGCTGTTTTTT; CDR3 protein: CASSGALLLRDRGNTGELFF
clone size: -; J gene: TRBJ1-2; V gene: TRBV30; D gene: -; CDR3 DNA: TGTGCCTGGAGTGCGAAGAGGGAGAGTGGCTACACCTTC; CDR3 protein: CAWSAKRESGYTF
clone size: few; J gene: TRBJ2-7; V gene: TRBV9; D gene: TRBD2; CDR3 DNA: TGTGCCAGCAGCGCCGGTTCGGGACTAGCGGGTTACGAGCAGTACTTC; CDR3 protein: CASSAGSGLAGYEQYF
clone size: -; J gene: TRBJ2-7; V gene: TRBV5-6; D gene: TRBD1; CDR3 DNA: TGTGCCAGCAGCTTGGTGGGACAGGGGGACTACGAGCAGTACTTC; CDR3 protein: CASSLVGQGDYEQYF
clone size: few; J gene: TRBJ1-4; V gene: TRBV30; D gene: TRBD1; CDR3 DNA: TGTGCCTGGACAGGGGGAGGATATGAAAAACTGTTTTTT; CDR3 protein: CAWTGGGYEKLFF
clone size: -; J gene: TRBJ1-1; V gene: TRBV4-1; D gene: TRBD1; CDR3 DNA: TGCGCCAGCAGCCAAGTCAAGATATCTGGACAGGGGAGGGGAGGTGAAGCTTTCTTT; CDR3 protein: CASSQVKISGQGRGGEAFF
clone size: -; J gene: TRBJ2-7; V gene: TRBV18; D gene: TRBD1; CDR3 DNA: TGTGCCAGCTCCCCCAAACAGGGGGTAGGGCACGAGCAGTACTTC; CDR3 protein: CASSPKQGVGHEQYF
clone size: -; J gene: TRBJ2-7; V gene: TRBV2; D gene: TRBD1; CDR3 DNA: TGTGCCAGCAGCCTGACAGGGGACTACGAGCAGTACTTC; CDR3 protein: CASSLTGDYEQYF
clone size: -; J gene: TRBJ2-2; V gene: TRBV30; D gene: TRBD2; CDR3 DNA: TGTGCCTGGAGTGGACTAGCTGGGTGGCGCACCGGGGAGCTGTTTTTT; CDR3 protein: CAWSGLAGWRTGELFF
clone size: -; J gene: TRBJ1-1; V gene: TRBV18; D gene: -; CDR3 DNA: TGTGCCAGCTCACCTCTGGGGGGTAGACCTGAAGCTTTCTTT; CDR3 protein: CASSPLGGRPEAFF
clone size: -; J gene: TRBJ1-5; V gene: TRBV6-1; D gene: -; CDR3 DNA: TGTGCCAGCAGTGACACTCACGGTCAGCCCCAGCATTTT; CDR3 protein: CASSDTHGQPQHF
clone size: -; J gene: TRBJ1-4; V gene: TRBV25-1; D gene: TRBD1; CDR3 DNA: TGTGCCAGCAGGGAGGGGGCTCGGGAAAAACTGTTTTTT; CDR3 protein: CASREGAREKLFF
clone size: -; J gene: TRBJ1-6; V gene: TRBV5-6; D gene: -; CDR3 DNA: TGTGCCAGCAGCTGGGGTGGCGCGGGTAATTCACCCCTCCACTTT; CDR3 protein: CASSWGGAGNSPLHF
clone size: -; J gene: TRBJ2-7; V gene: TRBV6-6; D gene: TRBD1; CDR3 DNA: TGTGCCAGCAGTTACTCCCAGGGGGCTTACGAGCAGTACTTC; CDR3 protein: CASSYSQGAYEQYF
clone size: few; J gene: TRBJ1-1; V gene: TRBV14; D gene: -; CDR3 DNA: TGTGCCAGCAGCCAGAACTCGGGACTGGGGAACACTGAAGCTTTCTTT; CDR3 protein: CASSQNSGLGNTEAFF
clone size: few; J gene: TRBJ1-5; V gene: TRBV19; D gene: -; CDR3 DNA: TGTGCCAGTAGTATATTCGGCGGTTATAGCAATCAGCCCCAGCATTTT; CDR3 protein: CASSIFGGYSNQPQHF
clone size: -; J gene: TRBJ2-1; V gene: TRBV7-8; D gene: -; CDR3 DNA: TGTGCCAGCAGCTTAAGGGGGCGGGAGGTGTACGGTGAGCAGTTCTTC; CDR3 protein: CASSLRGREVYGEQFF
clone size: -; J gene: TRBJ2-3; V gene: TRBV30; D gene: TRBD2; CDR3 DNA: TGTGGCGCGGGAGATACGACTAGCACAGATACGCAGTATTTT; CDR3 protein: CGAGDTTSTDTQYF
clone size: -; J gene: TRBJ1-5; V gene: TRBV9; D gene: -; CDR3 DNA: TGTGCCAGCAGCTCCGGGGGTAGGAATCAGCCCCAGCATTTT; CDR3 protein: CASSSGGRNQPQHF
clone size: -; J gene: TRBJ1-2; V gene: TRBV11-2; D gene: TRBD1; CDR3 DNA: TGTGCCAGCAGTCGCATGAACAGGGGGCTCGGCTACACCTTC; CDR3 protein: CASSRMNRGLGYTF
clone size: -; J gene: TRBJ1-1; V gene: TRBV2; D gene: -; CDR3 DNA: TGTGCCAGCACCCGACAGACCATGAACACTGAAGCTTTCTTT; CDR3 protein: CASTRQTMNTEAFF
clone size: -; J gene: TRBJ1-2; V gene: TRBV19; D gene: -; CDR3 DNA: TGTGCCAGTAATCCGACAGCTAACTATGGCTACACCTTC; CDR3 protein: CASNPTANYGYTF